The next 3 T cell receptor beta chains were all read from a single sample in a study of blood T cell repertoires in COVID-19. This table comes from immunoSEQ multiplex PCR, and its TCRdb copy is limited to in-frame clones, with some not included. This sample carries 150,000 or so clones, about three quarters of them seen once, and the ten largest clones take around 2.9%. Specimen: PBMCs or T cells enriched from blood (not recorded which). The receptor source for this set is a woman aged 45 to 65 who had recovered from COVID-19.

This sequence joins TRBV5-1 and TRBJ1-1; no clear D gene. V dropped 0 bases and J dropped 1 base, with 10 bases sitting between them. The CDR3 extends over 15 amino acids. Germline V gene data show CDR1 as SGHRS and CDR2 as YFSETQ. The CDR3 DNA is TGCGCCAGCAGCTTGGTGGCGGGAAAGAACACTGAAGCTTTCTTT. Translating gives CASSLVAGKNTEAFF.

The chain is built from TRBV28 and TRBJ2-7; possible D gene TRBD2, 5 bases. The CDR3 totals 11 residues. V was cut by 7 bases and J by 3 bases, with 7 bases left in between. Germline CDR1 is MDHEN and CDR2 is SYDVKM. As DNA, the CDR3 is TGTGCCAGCACCCGGGGCTACGAGCAGTACTTC. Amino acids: CASTRGYEQYF.

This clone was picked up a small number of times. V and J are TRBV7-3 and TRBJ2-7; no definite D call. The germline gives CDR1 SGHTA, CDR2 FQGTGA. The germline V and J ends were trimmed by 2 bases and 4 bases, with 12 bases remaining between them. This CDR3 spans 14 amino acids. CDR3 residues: CASSLPLTGYEQYF. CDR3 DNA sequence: TGTGCCAGCAGCTTACCCCTGACTGGATACGAGCAGTACTTC.